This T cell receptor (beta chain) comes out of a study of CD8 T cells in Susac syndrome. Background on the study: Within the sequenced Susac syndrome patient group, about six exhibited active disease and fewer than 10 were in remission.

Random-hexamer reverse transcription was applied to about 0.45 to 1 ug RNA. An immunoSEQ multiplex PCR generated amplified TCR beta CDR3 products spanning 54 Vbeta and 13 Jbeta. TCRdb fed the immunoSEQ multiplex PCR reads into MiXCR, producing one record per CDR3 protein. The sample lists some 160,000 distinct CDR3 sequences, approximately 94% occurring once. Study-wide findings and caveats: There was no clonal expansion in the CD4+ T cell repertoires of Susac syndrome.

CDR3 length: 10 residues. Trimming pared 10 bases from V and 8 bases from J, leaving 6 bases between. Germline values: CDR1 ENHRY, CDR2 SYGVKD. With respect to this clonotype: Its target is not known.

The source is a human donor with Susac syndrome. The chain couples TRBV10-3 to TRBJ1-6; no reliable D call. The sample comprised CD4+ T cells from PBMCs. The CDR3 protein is CATGDSPLHF. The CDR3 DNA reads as TGTGCCACCGGCGATTCACCCCTCCACTTT.